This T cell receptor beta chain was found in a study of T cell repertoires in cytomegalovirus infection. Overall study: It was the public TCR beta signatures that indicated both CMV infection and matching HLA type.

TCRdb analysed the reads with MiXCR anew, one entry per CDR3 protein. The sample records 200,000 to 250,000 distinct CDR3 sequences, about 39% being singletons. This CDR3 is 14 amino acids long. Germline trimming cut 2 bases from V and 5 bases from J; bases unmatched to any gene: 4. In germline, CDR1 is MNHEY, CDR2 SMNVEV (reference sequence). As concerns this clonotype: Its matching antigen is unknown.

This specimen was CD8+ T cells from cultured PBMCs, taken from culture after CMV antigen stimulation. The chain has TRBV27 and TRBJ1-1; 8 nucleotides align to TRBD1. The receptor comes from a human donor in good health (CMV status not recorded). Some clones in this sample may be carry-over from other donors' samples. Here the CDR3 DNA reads TGTGCCAGCAGTTTAGCAGGGGGCTGGACTGAAGCTTTCTTT. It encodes CASSLAGGWTEAFF.